The source of this TCR beta chain is a study of T cells in localized non-small cell lung cancer. Findings and limits, study-wide: Adjacent uninvolved lung tissue had the highest T cell clonality, exceeding tumor. As only one tumor region underwent sequencing, heterogeneity remains possible.

The junction had 11 bases not matched to a gene; V was cut back by 10 bases and J by 8 bases. CDR3 length: 12 residues. Per germline, CDR1 ENHRY and CDR2 SYGVKD. With respect to this clone: What it binds is not known.

Measured with immunoSEQ multiplex PCR; TCRdb has only the in-frame clones, and not every one. The repertoire has tens of thousands of clones, 86% of them found once; the top ten carry under 5.5%. The TCR comes from a male donor aged 60 or over with stage III lung adenocarcinoma. Sequenced material: peripheral blood, taken before any cancer treatment. V and J are TRBV10-3 and TRBJ2-7; 7 bases match TRBD1. CDR3 protein: CATFSPGQKQYF. CDR3 DNA: TGTGCCACGTTTTCCCCGGGACAGAAGCAGTACTTC.